The present entry profiles one TCR beta chain with its context. The record originates from a study of blood T cell repertoires in COVID-19. On the study more broadly: The United States, Italy and Spain provided the acute and convalescent COVID-19 samples.

Membership in each cohort depended on participant-reported clinical history. Cohort 3 recovery required two negative PCRs, clearance, or symptom resolution. This CDR3 has 16 residues. Germline V lookup: CDR1 LNHDA, CDR2 SQIVND (reference sequence). V dropped 6 bases and J dropped 7; count of bases not matched to a gene: 16. Measured with immunoSEQ multiplex PCR; TCRdb has only the in-frame clones, and not every one. The repertoire holds more than 250,000 clones, approximately 85% seen once, with around 2.2% in the top ten. This chain connects TRBV19 to TRBJ1-2; 8 nucleotides line up with TRBD1. The source is a man in his thirties or forties who had recovered from COVID-19. Sequenced material: PBMCs or T cells enriched from blood (not recorded which). The CDR3 DNA is TGTGCCAGTAGGGAGCCCGGACAGGGAGCCTTCGCTGGCTACACCTTC. Translation: CASREPGQGAFAGYTF.